Listed here are 4 T cell receptor beta chains from one sample, sequenced in a study of blood T cell repertoires in COVID-19. Libraries were prepared by immunoSEQ multiplex PCR; TCRdb keeps only in-frame clonotypes and omits some of them. The repertoire holds more than 100,000 clones, with 65% to 85% as singletons. Sequenced: peripheral blood. The source of these receptors is a woman aged 80 or older with acute or convalescent COVID-19.

This clone was seen more than once but under ten times. The chain carries TRBV6-6 and TRBJ2-1; 8 bases agree with TRBD1. The J segment lost 1 base and the V segment lost 0 bases, leaving 2 bases of the junction unmatched. Germline V gene sequence: CDR1 MNHNY, CDR2 SVGAGI (reference sequence). This CDR3 is 16 amino acids long. In DNA form, the CDR3 reads TGTGCCAGCAGTTACTCGAGACAGGGGTCCTACAATGAGCAGTTCTTC. Its translation is CASSYSRQGSYNEQFF.

This rearrangement joins TRBV5-1 to TRBJ1-3, with D uncertain. This CDR3 is 14 amino acids long. From germline, CDR1 is SGHRS and CDR2 YFSETQ. V shed 2 bases and J shed 0 bases, with 6 bases lying between them. The CDR3 region has the DNA TGCGCCAGCAGCTTTGGCAGCTCTGGAAACACCATATATTTT. Its protein is CASSFGSSGNTIYF.

This chain links TRBV19 with TRBJ2-6, with TRBD1 matching over 8 bases. V lost 1 base and J lost 2; bases outside the gene matches: 4. The CDR3 sequence is 17 residues long. In germline, CDR1 is LNHDA, CDR2 SQIVND (reference sequence). The CDR3 DNA follows: TGTGCCAGTAGTATAGGAACAGGGGGAGCTGGGGCCAACGTCCTGACTTTC. Its translation: CASSIGTGGAGANVLTF.

This clone was found a few times. Different DNA sequences within this sample yield the same CDR3. The chain combines TRBV15 with TRBJ1-4, with 10 bases matching TRBD1. Germline CDR1 LNHNV, CDR2 YYDKDF (reference sequence). The CDR3 sequence is 15 residues long. J was trimmed by 6 bases and V by 1 base; bases with no gene match: 2. The CDR3 sequence is CATSRGDRGYEKLFF. The CDR3 region has the DNA TGTGCCACCAGCAGAGGGGACAGGGGCTATGAAAAACTGTTTTTT.